The 10 T cell receptor beta chains below come from one sample, sequenced in a study of cytomegalovirus exposure and HLA in healthy donors. This PCR relied on a set of 60 Vbeta primers and 13 Jbeta primers. This table comes from immunoSEQ multiplex PCR, and its TCRdb copy is limited to in-frame clones, with some not included. This table holds under 300,000 clones, about 66% found once. Sequenced material: PBMCs. Receptors were obtained from a female donor in good health and CMV-seronegative.

The chain recombines TRBV15 with TRBJ2-2, with D possibly matching TRBD2 (6 bases). Germline V gene sequence: CDR1 LNHNV, CDR2 YYDKDF (reference sequence). V was clipped by 4 bases and J by 8 bases, with 17 bases between them. There are 15 residues in the CDR3. CDR3 in DNA: TGTGCCACCAGCACCCGCGGGGATATGGGAGGGGAGCTGTTTTTT. Its protein is CATSTRGDMGGELFF.

The chain couples TRBV7-9 to TRBJ1-1, with 10 positions matching TRBD1. The J segment lost 2 bases and the V segment lost 2 bases, leaving 5 bases of the junction unmatched. Germline V gene data show CDR1 as SEHNR and CDR2 as FQNEAQ (reference sequence). CDR3 length: 16 amino acids. The CDR3 coding sequence is TGTGCCAGCAGCTTAAGGGACAGGGGAGGAAACACTGAAGCTTTCTTT. Protein sequence: CASSLRDRGGNTEAFF.

Here the CDR3 DNA reads TGTGCCAGCAGCCCGAAAGGTCCGGGTTCGGAAGAATACGAGCAGTACTTC. Its protein product is CASSPKGPGSEEYEQYF. The chain has TRBV7-9 and TRBJ2-7; D is unresolved. Germline CDR1 is SEHNR and CDR2 is FQNEAQ (reference sequence). The CDR3 has 17 residues. V was clipped by 5 bases and J by 4 bases, with 24 bases between them.

The sample holds a few counts of this clone. This chain connects TRBV5-1 to TRBJ2-5; the match to TRBD1 covers 7 bases. Germline lookup yields CDR1 SGHRS and CDR2 YFSETQ. The CDR3 covers 15 residues. The V and J ends lost 2 bases and 1 base, in that order; junction bases with no gene match: 5. CDR3 in amino acids: CASSFGDRSQETQYF. Here the CDR3 DNA reads TGCGCCAGCAGCTTTGGGGACAGATCCCAAGAGACCCAGTACTTC.

CDR3 DNA: TGTGCCTGGAGTGTACGGACAGGCAGCAATCAGCCCCAGCATTTT. It specifies CAWSVRTGSNQPQHF. This chain connects TRBV30 to TRBJ1-5; 7 nucleotides align to TRBD1. The germline gives CDR1 GTSNPN, CDR2 SVGIG (reference sequence). The CDR3 loop spans 15 amino acids. After removal of 0 bases from V and 1 base from J, the junction contained 3 bases not matched to a gene.

The CDR3 sequence: CASSYVSGGGTEAFF. For the CDR3, the DNA is TGTGCCAGCAGTTACGTATCGGGGGGAGGCACTGAAGCTTTCTTT. The gene calls are TRBV6-6 and TRBJ1-1; D may be TRBD1 (5 bases). Trimming removed 2 bases from V and 4 bases from J, with 14 bases in between. Germline CDR1 and CDR2: MNHNY and SVGAGI (reference sequence). There are 15 residues in the CDR3.

The chain combines TRBV10-1 with TRBJ1-1, with D perhaps TRBD1 (5 bases). This CDR3 has 13 residues. The ends were cut back, 1 base at V and 5 bases at J, with 8 bases in the middle. CDR1 and CDR2 from the germline V gene are WNHNN and SYGVQD (reference sequence). CDR3 region: CASSELGGTEAFF. CDR3 DNA sequence: TGCGCCAGCAGTGAGTTGGGGGGGACTGAAGCTTTCTTT.

The chain carries TRBV5-1 and TRBJ2-3; weak D call: TRBD2 (6 bases). The V gene lost 3 bases and the J gene lost 3 bases, with 23 bases spanning the gap. This CDR3 has 18 residues. From germline, CDR1 is SGHRS and CDR2 YFSETQ. CDR3: CASSYQPPRKEGTDTQYF. The DNA for the CDR3 is TGCGCCAGCAGCTATCAACCCCCGAGGAAGGAGGGAACAGATACGCAGTATTTT.

The chain couples TRBV19 to TRBJ2-7; 8 bases are shared with TRBD1. Germline V gene sequence: CDR1 LNHDA, CDR2 SQIVND (reference sequence). V lost 2 bases to trimming and J lost 3 bases; unmatched junction nucleotides: 18. This CDR3 is built from 19 residues. The CDR3 reads CASSINAKDVWDRSYEQYF. The CDR3 DNA reads TGTGCCAGTAGTATAAACGCCAAGGACGTTTGGGACAGGAGCTACGAGCAGTACTTC.

The V gene is TRBV27, the J gene TRBJ2-1, with TRBD1 matching over 7 bases. Germline CDR1 and CDR2: MNHEY and SMNVEV (reference sequence). With 5 bases clipped from V and 5 bases from J, the junction kept 9 bases outside the gene matches. The CDR3 consists of 15 residues. The CDR3 coding sequence is TGTGCCAGCAGTGCCCTCGAGGGACAGAACAATGAGCAGTTCTTC. Protein sequence: CASSALEGQNNEQFF.